Described below is a single T cell receptor (beta chain) sequence and its context. The sample is drawn from a study of blood T cells in healthy people across ages. The CDR3 has 14 amino acids. V was trimmed by 3 bases and J by 5 bases, leaving 11 bases between them. Then a second PCR, running roughly 7 to 11 cycles, was carried out with a sample-barcoded 5' primer and a J-beta primer mix. Each CDR3 protein gets one entry after TCRdb re-called the 5' RACE reads with MiXCR. The sample records around 1.1 million distinct CDR3 sequences, approximately 38% being singletons. This receptor was obtained from a man between 18 and 29 years old in good health. The chain combines TRBV12-3 or TRBV12-4 with TRBJ1-5; D gene ambiguous. Sequencing used blood. Written as DNA, the CDR3 is TGTGCCAGCAGTTTTAAGGGTAACGATCAGCCCCAGCATTTT. This translates into CASSFKGNDQPQHF.